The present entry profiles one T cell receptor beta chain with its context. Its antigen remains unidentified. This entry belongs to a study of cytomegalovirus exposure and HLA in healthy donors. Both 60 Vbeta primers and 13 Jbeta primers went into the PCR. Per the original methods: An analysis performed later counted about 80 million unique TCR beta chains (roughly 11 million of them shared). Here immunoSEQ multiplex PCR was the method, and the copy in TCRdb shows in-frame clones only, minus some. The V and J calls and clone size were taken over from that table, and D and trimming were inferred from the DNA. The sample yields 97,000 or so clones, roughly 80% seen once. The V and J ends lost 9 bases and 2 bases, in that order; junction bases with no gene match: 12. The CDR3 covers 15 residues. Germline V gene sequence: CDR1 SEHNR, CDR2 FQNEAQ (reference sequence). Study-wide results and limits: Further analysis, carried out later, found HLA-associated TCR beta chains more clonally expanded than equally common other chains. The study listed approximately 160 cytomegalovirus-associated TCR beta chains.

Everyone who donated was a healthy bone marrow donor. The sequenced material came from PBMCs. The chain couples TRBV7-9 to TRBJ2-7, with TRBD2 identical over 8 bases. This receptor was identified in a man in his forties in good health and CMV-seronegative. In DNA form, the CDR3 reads TGTGCCAGTAATCGGGGGGGGAGTAGGGCCTACGAGCAGTACTTC. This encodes CASNRGGSRAYEQYF. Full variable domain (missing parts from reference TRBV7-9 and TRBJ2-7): DTGVSQNPRHKITKRGQNVTFRCDPISEHNRLYWYRQTLGQGPEFLTYFQNEAQLEKSRLLSDRFSAERPKGSFSTLEIQRTEQGDSAMYLCASNRGGSRAYEQYFGPGTRLTVT.